Reported below is one TCR beta chain. Its antigen remains unknown. Genes here carry mouse names. Read data end 1 residue before the CDR3 end; the end is taken from the germline J gene. Data came from immunoSEQ multiplex PCR; TCRdb stores just in-frame clones and leaves some out. The data show 2,000 to 2,500 clones, 60% to 75% seen once. These data originate in a study of tissue T cells after allogeneic stem cell transplantation. General observations from the study: Motif-based clustering found tissue-specific repertoire signatures shared across patients, though few clones were shared.

Trimming took off 2 bases at V and 4 bases at J, with 11 bases between the two ends. The CDR3 sequence is 14 residues long. Germline assignment: CDR1 GFQATS and CDR2 STVNSAI. The chain employs TRBV20 and TRBJ2-2; possible D gene TRBD1, 6 bases. This sequence originates from a female BALB/c mouse in good health. The MHC haplotype recorded for the strain is H2-d. The source material was gut tissue. The sequenced part of the CDR3 DNA is TGTGGTGCTAGGACGGGAGGGGGCACCGGGCAGCTCTAC. The encoded protein is CGARTGGGTGQLY. The entire CDR3 reads CGARTGGGTGQLYF.